The present TCR beta chain was sequenced within a study of T-cell reconstitution after alpha-beta-depleted transplantation in children (dated by TCRdb to about 2016). In terms of the full investigation: T-cell immune reconstitution after TCRalphabeta/CD19-depleted allogeneic hematopoietic cell transplantation in children was quantitatively tracked in the study by means of TCR repertoire profiling. Beyond this particular receptor, the publication reports: The frequencies of hyperexpanded clones fell over the following months, and after one year, T-cell counts and TCRbeta diversity were mostly attributed to newly produced T cells. The high TCRbeta diversity at day 60 in some patients was ascribed to recipient T cells and intrathymic progenitors that had survived conditioning. The apparently early alphabetaT-cell count recovery about two months after transplant was reportedly dependent on only several hundred rapidly expanded clones derived from non-depleted graft cells.

As for this clonotype: There is no known antigen for this receptor. No qualities accompany the bases; no much larger clone lies one base away.

Read against the paper, the sample's treatment or condition label means: allogeneic hematopoietic cell transplantation with graft depleted of TCRalphabeta T cells and CD19 B cells. TCRalphabeta/CD19-depleted allogeneic hematopoietic cell grafts were given to the transplant recipients, all of whom were children. V is shortened by 3 bases, J by 6 bases, and the region joining them spans 15 bases. From the cysteine up to the phenylalanine, the CDR3 has a length of 15 residues. The retained sequence is limited to the CDR3, 45 bases, with the frame set at the first base. Reading the germline V gene (reference sequence) gives CDR1 LNHDA and CDR2 SQIVND. Libraries were built with PCR. The sample was run on an Illumina HiSeq 2500. TCR libraries were prepared with molecular barcoding, using unique molecular identifiers to normalize TCRbeta repertoire quantification. The public reads were reprocessed in TCRdb via fastp at Q25 and MiXCR, keeping in-frame beta chains. Entries that share a CDR3 protein sequence are merged under the most common genes and DNA. The sample yields more than 90,000 distinct CDR3 sequences; about a tenth were counted once. Roughly a third of the sample rests with the top ten.

The source is a boy between 2 and 10 years old with acute lymphoblastic leukemia, due to receive a stem cell transplant. The chain uses TRBV19 and TRBJ2-1; a tentative D call is TRBD1 (6 bases match). This specimen consisted of PBMCs, obtained before TCRalphabeta/CD19-depleted stem cell transplant. The nucleotides read TGTGCCAGTAGTATCGGTCGACAGGTTGGCAATGAGCAGTTCTTC. Translation gives CASSIGRQVGNEQFF.